Detailed here is one TCR beta chain. This clonotype has a handful of counts. Its antigen target is currently unknown. No clone much larger than this one lies a single base away; base qualities are absent. The meaning of the sample's treatment or condition label: live attenuated yellow fever vaccine strain. At every blood-draw timepoint, two biological replicates of bulk PBMCs were collected. A standard Ficoll-Paque protocol was used to isolate PBMCs from peripheral blood. RNA was extracted with TriZol from bulk PBMCs, CD4 and CD8 fractions, and dextramer-positive and dextramer-negative fractions. Synthesis of TCR cDNA relied on 5'RACE template switching, a step that introduced a universal primer site along with unique molecular identifiers. Priming for cDNA synthesis came from both the TCR alpha and TCR beta constant segments. Libraries were amplified in two PCR steps, with sample barcodes and sequencing adapters added in the second step. Sequencing of the libraries was done on either Illumina HiSeq 2500 (2x100 bp) or NovaSeq (2x150 bp). The original methods were these. Demultiplexing of reads and collapsing into UMI consensus sequences were performed with MIGEC, and V(D)J alignment was carried out with MiXCR. Clonotypes responding to the vaccine were identified with edgeR on replicate PBMC samples, with the criteria of FDR below 0.01 and a log2 fold change above 5 up to day 15. Bulk clonotypes were assigned CD4 or CD8 identity according to which sequenced CD4 or CD8 repertoire held them at higher abundance. Using fastp trimming at Q25 and MiXCR clonotype assembly, TCRdb reanalyzed the public sequencing data and kept in-frame beta chains. Each CDR3 protein appears once, grouped with its most common genes and DNA. It is TCRdb's table, rather than the study itself, that gives the V and J calls and clone size. The sample table holds just under 600,000 distinct CDR3 sequences, of which 13% were seen once. Roughly 13% of the sample goes to the ten largest clones.

This record comes from a study of T cells after yellow fever vaccination (dated 2019 in TCRdb). Looking at the study overall: The SMART-Seq v4 Ultra Low Input RNA kit was used to prepare libraries from fractions with low cell numbers. Bulk PBMC replicates and cell subsets were isolated from blood drawn at multiple timepoints before and after both primary and secondary immunization. To follow T-cell clones before and after both primary and booster YFV17D yellow fever vaccination, bulk TCR alpha and beta repertoires underwent longitudinal sequencing. The cohort comprised two healthy male donors, one aged 18 to 30 and one aged 30 to 40 years.

Findings and caveats that apply to the study as a whole: Because only a couple of donors were included in the study, the extent to which the findings can be generalized is limited. After the booster, most of the clones that had expanded following primary vaccination were detected again (approximately 95% of CD4 and 88% of CD8), which suggests that memory was broadly maintained. The secondary T-cell response was weaker than the primary response but faster, peaking on day 5 instead of day 15. FACS-sorted repertoires could contain abundant contaminating clonotypes from the bulk population, so computational filtering was required. A small share of clonotypes occurred in both CD4 and CD8 compartments, likely arising from convergent recombination.

This TCR derives from a man younger than 40 who received the YFV17D yellow fever vaccine. The input for sequencing was PBMCs, taken on the day of the yellow fever booster vaccination.

The sequenced DNA: TGCGCCAGCAGCTCTACTACTAGCGGTGAGCAGTTCTTC. Translated, it reads CASSSTTSGEQFF. The rearranged segments are TRBV5-1 and TRBJ2-1, with 8 junctional bases fitting TRBD2. Based on the germline V gene, the CDR1 and CDR2 sequences are SGHRS and YFSETQ. Spanning cysteine to phenylalanine, the CDR3 consists of 13 amino acids. The entry retains the CDR3 DNA only, 39 bases that are in frame from base 1. For this chain, trimming is 3 bases at the V end and 9 bases at the J end, and the number of junction bases without a gene match is 5.